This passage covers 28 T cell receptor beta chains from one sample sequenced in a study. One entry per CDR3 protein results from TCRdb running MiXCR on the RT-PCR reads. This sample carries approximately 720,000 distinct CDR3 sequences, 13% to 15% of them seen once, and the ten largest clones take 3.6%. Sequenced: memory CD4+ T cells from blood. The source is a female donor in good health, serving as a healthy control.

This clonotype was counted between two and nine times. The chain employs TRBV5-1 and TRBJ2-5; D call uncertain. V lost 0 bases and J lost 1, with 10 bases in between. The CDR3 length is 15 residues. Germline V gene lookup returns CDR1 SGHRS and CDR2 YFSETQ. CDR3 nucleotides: TGCGCCAGCAGCTTGGATCGGCCGGCCCAAGAGACCCAGTACTTC. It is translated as CASSLDRPAQETQYF.

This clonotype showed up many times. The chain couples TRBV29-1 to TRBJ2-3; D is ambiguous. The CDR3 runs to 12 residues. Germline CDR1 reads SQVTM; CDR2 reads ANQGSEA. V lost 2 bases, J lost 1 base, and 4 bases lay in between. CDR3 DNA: TGCAGCGTTGAATCGGGCACAGATACGCAGTATTTT. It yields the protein CSVESGTDTQYF.

CDR3 nucleotide sequence: TGCAGCGCCTCCGGACCACAACAGAAAGGAAAGACCCAGTACTTC. Its protein is CSASGPQQKGKTQYF. This sequence joins TRBV20-1 and TRBJ2-5; D not resolved. This CDR3 spans 15 amino acids. Per the germline V gene, CDR1 is DFQATT and CDR2 is SNEGSKA (reference sequence).

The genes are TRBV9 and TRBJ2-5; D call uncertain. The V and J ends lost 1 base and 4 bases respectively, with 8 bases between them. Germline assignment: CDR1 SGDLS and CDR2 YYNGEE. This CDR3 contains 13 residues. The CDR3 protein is CASSVQLGETQYF. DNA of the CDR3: TGTGCCAGCAGCGTACAGTTGGGAGAGACCCAGTACTTC.

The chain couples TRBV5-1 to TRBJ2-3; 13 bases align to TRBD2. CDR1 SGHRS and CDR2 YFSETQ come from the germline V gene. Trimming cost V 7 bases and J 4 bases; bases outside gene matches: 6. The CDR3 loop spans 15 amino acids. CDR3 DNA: TGCGCCAGCGATAGGACTAGCGGGAGTCCAGATACGCAGTATTTT. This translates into CASDRTSGSPDTQYF.

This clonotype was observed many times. The CDR3 DNA is TGTGCCAGCAGCTACGGGGTACTTGCAACTAATGAAAAACTGTTTTTT. Its protein product is CASSYGVLATNEKLFF. V is TRBV6-5 and J is TRBJ1-4, with D uncertain. CDR1 and CDR2 (germline): MNHEY, SVGAGI. Trimming removed 6 bases at V and 0 bases at J, with 14 bases between. There are 16 residues in the CDR3.

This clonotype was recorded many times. CDR3 sequence: CASSLRGREQFF. CDR3 bases: TGCGCCAGCAGCTTGCGGGGCAGGGAGCAGTTCTTC. The rearrangement joins TRBV5-1 to TRBJ2-1; D assignment may be TRBD1 or TRBD2 (5 bases each). Germline lookup yields CDR1 SGHRS and CDR2 YFSETQ. V was trimmed by 1 base and J by 10 bases, leaving 9 bases between them. The CDR3 is 12 amino acids. Full variable domain (rest looked up from reference TRBV5-1 and TRBJ2-1): KAGVTQTPRYLIKTRGQQVTLSCSPISGHRSVSWYQQTPGQGLQFLFEYFSETQRNKGNFPGRFSGRQFSNSRSEMNVSTLELGDSALYLCASSLRGREQFFGPGTRLTVL.

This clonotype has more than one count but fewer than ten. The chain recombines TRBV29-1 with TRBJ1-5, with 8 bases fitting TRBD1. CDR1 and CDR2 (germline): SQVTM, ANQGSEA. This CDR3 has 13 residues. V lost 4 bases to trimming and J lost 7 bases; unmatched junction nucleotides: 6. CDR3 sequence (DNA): TGCAGCGTTGCGGACAGGGTTGAGCAGCCCCAGCATTTT. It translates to CSVADRVEQPQHF.

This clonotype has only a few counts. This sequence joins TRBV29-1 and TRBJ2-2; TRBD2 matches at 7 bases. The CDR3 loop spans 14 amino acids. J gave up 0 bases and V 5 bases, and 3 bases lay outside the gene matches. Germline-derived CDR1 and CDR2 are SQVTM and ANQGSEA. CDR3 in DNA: TGCAGCGTTTCTAGCGGCACGAACACCGGGGAGCTGTTTTTT. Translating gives CSVSSGTNTGELFF.

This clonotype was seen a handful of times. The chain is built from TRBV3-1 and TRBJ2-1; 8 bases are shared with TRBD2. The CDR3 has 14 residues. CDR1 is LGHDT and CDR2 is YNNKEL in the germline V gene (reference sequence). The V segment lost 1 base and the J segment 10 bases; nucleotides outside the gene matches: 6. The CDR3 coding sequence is TGTGCCAGCAGCCAAGCAGCGGGAGTATCCGAGCAGTTCTTC. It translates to CASSQAAGVSEQFF.

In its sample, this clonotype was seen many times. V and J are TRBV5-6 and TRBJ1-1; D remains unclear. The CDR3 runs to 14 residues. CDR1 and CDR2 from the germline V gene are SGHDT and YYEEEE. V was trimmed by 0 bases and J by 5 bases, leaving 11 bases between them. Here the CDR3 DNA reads TGTGCCAGCAGCTTGGAAAGGCGGCTGACTGAAGCTTTCTTT. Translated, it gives CASSLERRLTEAFF.

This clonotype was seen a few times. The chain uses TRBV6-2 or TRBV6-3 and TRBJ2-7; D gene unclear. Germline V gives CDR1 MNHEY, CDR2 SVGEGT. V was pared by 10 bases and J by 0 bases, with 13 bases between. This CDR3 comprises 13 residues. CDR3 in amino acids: CATRPTASYEQYF. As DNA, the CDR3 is TGTGCCACCCGCCCAACGGCCTCCTACGAGCAGTACTTC.

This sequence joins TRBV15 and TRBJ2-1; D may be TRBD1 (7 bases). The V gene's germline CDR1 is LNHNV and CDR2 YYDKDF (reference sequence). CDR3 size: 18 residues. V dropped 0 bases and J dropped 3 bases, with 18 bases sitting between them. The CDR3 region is CATSRDRGTVLLYNEQFF. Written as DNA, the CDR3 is TGTGCCACCAGCAGAGATCGCGGGACAGTGCTACTCTACAATGAGCAGTTCTTC.

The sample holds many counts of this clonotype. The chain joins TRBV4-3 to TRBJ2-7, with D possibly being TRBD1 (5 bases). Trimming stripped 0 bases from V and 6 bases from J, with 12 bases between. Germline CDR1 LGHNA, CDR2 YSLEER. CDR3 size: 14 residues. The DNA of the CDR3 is TGCGCCAGCAGCCAAGAGCTAGGGGCGGTCGAGCAGTACTTC. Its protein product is CASSQELGAVEQYF.

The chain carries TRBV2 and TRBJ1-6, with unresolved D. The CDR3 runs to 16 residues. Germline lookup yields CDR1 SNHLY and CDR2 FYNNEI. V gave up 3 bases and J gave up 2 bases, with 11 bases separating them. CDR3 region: CASSDSWETYNSPLHF. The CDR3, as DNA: TGTGCCAGCAGTGATAGTTGGGAGACCTATAATTCACCCCTCCACTTT.

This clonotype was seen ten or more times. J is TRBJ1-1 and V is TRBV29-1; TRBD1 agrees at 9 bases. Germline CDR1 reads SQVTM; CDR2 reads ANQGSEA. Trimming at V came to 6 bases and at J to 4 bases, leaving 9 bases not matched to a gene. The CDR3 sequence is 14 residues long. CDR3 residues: CSVLPGQGSTEAFF. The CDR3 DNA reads TGCAGCGTCCTACCGGGACAGGGTAGCACTGAAGCTTTCTTT.

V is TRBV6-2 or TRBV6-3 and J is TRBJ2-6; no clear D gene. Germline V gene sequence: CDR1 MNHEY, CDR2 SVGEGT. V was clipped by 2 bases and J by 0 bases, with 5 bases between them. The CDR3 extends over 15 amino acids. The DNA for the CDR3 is TGTGCCAGCAGTTACGGATACTCTGGGGCCAACGTCCTGACTTTC. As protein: CASSYGYSGANVLTF.

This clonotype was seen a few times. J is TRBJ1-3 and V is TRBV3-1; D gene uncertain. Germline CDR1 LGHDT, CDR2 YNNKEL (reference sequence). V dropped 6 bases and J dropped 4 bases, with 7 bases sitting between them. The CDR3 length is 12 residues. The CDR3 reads CASRLSGNTIYF. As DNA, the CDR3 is TGTGCCAGCAGGCTTTCGGGAAACACCATATATTTT.

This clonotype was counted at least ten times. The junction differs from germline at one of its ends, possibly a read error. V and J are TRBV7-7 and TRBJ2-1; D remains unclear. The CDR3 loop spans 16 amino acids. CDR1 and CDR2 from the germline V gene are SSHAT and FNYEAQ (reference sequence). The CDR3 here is CASSLVASADYNEQFF. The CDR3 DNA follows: TGTGCTAGCAGCTTAGTCGCGTCGGCGGACTACAATGAGCAGTTCTTC.

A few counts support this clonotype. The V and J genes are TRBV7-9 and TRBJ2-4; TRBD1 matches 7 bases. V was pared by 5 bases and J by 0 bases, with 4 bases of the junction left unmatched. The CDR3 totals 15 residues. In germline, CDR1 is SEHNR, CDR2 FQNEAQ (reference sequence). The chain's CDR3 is CASSPGQPAKNIQYF. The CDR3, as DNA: TGTGCCAGCAGCCCGGGACAGCCAGCCAAAAACATTCAGTACTTC.

The DNA for the CDR3 is TGCGCCAGCAGCGGGGACAGGGTCTCCTACGAGCAGTACTTC. This translates into CASSGDRVSYEQYF. The chain carries TRBV5-1 and TRBJ2-7; 9 bases line up with TRBD1. V shed 4 bases, J shed 0 bases, and the junction held 2 bases outside the gene matches. Germline V gives CDR1 SGHRS, CDR2 YFSETQ. This CDR3 is built from 14 residues.

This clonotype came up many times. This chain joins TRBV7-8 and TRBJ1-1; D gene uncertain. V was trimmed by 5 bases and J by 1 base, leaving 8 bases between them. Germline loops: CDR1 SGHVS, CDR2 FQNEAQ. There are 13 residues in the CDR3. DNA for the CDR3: TGTGCCAGCAGCCCAGTCACGAACACTGAAGCTTTCTTT. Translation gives CASSPVTNTEAFF.

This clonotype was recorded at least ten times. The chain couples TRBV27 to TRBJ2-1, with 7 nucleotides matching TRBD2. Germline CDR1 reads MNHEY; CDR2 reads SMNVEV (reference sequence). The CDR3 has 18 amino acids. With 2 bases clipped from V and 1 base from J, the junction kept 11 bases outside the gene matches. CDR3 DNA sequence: TGTGCCAGCAGTTTAATAGTTAGCGGGTACAGATCCTACAATGAGCAGTTCTTC. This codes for CASSLIVSGYRSYNEQFF.

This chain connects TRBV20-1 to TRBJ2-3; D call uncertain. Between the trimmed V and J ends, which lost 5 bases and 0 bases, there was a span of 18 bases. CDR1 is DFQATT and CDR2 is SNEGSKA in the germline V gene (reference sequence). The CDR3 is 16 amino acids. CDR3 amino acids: CSALSVLDTSTDTQYF. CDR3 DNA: TGCAGTGCTCTCTCCGTGCTAGATACTAGCACAGATACGCAGTATTTT.

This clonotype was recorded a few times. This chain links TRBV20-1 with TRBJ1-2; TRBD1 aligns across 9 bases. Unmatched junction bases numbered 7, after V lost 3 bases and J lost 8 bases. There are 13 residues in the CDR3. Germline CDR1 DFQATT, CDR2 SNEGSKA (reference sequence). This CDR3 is CSASGQGPRGYTF. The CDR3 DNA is TGCAGTGCTAGCGGACAGGGGCCTAGGGGCTACACCTTC.

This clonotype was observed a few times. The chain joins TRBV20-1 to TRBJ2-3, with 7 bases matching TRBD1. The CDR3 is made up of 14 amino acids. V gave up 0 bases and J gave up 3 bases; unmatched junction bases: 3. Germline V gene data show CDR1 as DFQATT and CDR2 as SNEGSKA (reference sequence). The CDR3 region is CSARDQQGTDTQYF. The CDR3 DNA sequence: TGCAGTGCTAGAGATCAACAGGGGACAGATACGCAGTATTTT.

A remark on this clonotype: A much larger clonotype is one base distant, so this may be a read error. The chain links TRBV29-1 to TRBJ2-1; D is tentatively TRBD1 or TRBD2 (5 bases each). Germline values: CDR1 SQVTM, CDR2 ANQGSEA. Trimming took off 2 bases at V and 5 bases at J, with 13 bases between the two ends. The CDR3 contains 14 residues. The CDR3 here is CSVEFTRDHNEQFF. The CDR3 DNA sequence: TGCAGCGTTGAATTTACCCGGGACCACAATGAGCAGTTCTTC.

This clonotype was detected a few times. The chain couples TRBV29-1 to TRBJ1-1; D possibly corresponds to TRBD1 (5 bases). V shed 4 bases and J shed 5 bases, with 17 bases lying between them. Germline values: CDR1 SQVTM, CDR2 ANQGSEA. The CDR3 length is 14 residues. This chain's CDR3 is CSVGEGAGWTEAFF. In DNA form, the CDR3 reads TGCAGCGTTGGGGAAGGGGCAGGGTGGACTGAAGCTTTCTTT.